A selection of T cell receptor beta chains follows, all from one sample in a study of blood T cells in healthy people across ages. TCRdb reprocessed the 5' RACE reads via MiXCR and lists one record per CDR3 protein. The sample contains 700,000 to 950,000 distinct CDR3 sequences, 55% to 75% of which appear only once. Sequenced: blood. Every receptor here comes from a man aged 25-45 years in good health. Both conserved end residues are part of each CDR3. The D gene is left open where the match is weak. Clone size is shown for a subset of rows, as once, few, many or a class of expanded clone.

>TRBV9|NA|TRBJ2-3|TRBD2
CASSVAQGGTDTQYF
TGTGCCAGCAGCGTAGCCCAGGGAGGGACAGATACGCAGTATTTT
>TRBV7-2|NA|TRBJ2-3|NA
CASSLRAISTDTQYF
TGTGCCAGCAGCTTAAGGGCAATCAGCACAGATACGCAGTATTTT
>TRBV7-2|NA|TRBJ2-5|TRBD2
CASSLAVGTTEETQYF
TGTGCCAGCAGCTTAGCTGTTGGGACTACCGAAGAGACCCAGTACTTC
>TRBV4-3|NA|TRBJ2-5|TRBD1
CASSQGTGVQETQYF
TGCGCCAGCAGCCAGGGGACAGGGGTCCAAGAGACCCAGTACTTC
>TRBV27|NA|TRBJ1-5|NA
CASSFSGEDQPQHF
TGTGCCAGCAGTTTTAGCGGGGAAGATCAGCCCCAGCATTTT
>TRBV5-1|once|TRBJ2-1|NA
CASSLDPFMDRSYNEQFF
TGCGCCAGCAGCTTGGACCCCTTCATGGACCGCTCCTACAATGAGCAGTTCTTC
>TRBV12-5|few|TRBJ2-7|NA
CASGLLGRVHEQYF
TGTGCTAGTGGTTTGCTAGGTCGGGTCCACGAGCAGTACTTC
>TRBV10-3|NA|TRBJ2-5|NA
CAIGIERETQYF
TGTGCCATCGGGATAGAAAGAGAGACCCAGTACTTC
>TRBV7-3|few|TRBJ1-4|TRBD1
CASSVSGGSKLFF
TGTGCCAGCAGCGTTTCAGGGGGATCAAAACTGTTTTTT
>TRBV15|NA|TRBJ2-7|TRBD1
CATSRLRTGGYEQYF
TGTGCCACCAGCAGACTTCGGACAGGGGGTTACGAGCAGTACTTC
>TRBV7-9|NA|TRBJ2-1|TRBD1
CASSVLQGQNEQFF
TGTGCCAGCAGCGTCCTACAGGGGCAGAATGAGCAGTTCTTC
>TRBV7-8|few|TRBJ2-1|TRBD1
CASSSWTGMSYNEQFF
TGTGCCAGCAGCTCCTGGACAGGGATGTCCTACAATGAGCAGTTCTTC
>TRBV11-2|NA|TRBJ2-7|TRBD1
CASSPQLGTGAYEQYF
TGTGCCAGCAGCCCTCAGCTCGGGACAGGGGCCTACGAGCAGTACTTC
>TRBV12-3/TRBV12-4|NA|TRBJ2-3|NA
CASSWGTSTDTQYF
TGTGCCAGCAGTTGGGGGACAAGCACAGATACGCAGTATTTT
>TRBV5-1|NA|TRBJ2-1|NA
CASSLPGDSETQFF
TGCGCCAGCAGTCTACCAGGGGACTCGGAGACCCAGTTCTTC
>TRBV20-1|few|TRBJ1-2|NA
CSAFRFGGYTF
TGCAGTGCTTTCCGCTTTGGAGGCTACACCTTC
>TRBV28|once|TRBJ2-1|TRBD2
CASSPIERGGRNEQFF
TGTGCCAGCAGTCCCATCGAACGGGGGGGGCGTAATGAGCAGTTCTTC
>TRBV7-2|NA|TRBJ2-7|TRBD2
CASSFVSVPGLRSYEQYF
TGTGCCAGCAGCTTCGTATCTGTCCCGGGACTACGGTCCTACGAGCAGTACTTC
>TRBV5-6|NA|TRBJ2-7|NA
CASSSEGYEQYF
TGTGCCAGCAGCTCAGAGGGATACGAGCAGTACTTC
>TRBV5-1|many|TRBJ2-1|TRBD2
CASSLGLAGGNNEQFF
TGCGCCAGCAGCTTGGGACTAGCGGGAGGAAACAATGAGCAGTTCTTC
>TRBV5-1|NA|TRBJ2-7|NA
CASSLWTSPYEQYF
TGCGCCAGCAGCTTGTGGACTTCACCCTACGAGCAGTACTTC
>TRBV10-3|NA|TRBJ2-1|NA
CAISESTTLGPNEQFF
TGTGCCATCAGTGAGTCGACCACTCTGGGGCCCAATGAGCAGTTCTTC
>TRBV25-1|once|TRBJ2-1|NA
CASSEWSGEQFF
TGTGCCAGCAGTGAATGGAGCGGCGAGCAGTTCTTC
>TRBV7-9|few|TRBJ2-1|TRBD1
CASRVNRDSYNEQFF
TGTGCCAGCAGAGTAAACCGGGACAGCTACAATGAGCAGTTCTTC
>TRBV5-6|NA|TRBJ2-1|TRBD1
CASSFFLGTGVVEQFF
TGTGCCAGCAGCTTCTTTTTAGGGACAGGGGTTGTTGAGCAGTTCTTC
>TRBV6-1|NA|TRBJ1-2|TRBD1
CASSGTGGVGGYGFTF
TGTGCCAGCAGTGGGACAGGGGGGGTGGGAGGCTATGGCTTCACCTTC
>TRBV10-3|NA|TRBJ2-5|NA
CAVSDGRGSQETQYF
TGTGCCGTCAGTGATGGGCGGGGATCCCAAGAGACCCAGTACTTC
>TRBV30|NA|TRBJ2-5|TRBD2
CAWSVKRGESPYF
TGTGCCTGGAGTGTCAAGCGGGGGGAGTCCCCGTACTTC
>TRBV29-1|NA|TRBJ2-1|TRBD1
CSVKGKRDRVVDEQFF
TGCAGCGTCAAAGGGAAACGGGACAGGGTTGTCGATGAGCAGTTCTTC